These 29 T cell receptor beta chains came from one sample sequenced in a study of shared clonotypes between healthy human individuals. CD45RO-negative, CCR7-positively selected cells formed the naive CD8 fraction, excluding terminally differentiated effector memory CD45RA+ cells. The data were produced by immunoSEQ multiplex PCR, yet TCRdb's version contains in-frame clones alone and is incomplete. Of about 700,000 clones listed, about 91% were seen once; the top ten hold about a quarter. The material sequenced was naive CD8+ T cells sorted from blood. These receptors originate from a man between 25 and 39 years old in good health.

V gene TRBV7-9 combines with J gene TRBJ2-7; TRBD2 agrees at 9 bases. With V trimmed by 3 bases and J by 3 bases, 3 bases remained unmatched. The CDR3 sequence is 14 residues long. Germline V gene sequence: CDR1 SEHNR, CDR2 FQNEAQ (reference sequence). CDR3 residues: CASSLGLAYYEQYF. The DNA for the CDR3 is TGTGCCAGCAGCTTGGGACTAGCTTACTACGAGCAGTACTTC.

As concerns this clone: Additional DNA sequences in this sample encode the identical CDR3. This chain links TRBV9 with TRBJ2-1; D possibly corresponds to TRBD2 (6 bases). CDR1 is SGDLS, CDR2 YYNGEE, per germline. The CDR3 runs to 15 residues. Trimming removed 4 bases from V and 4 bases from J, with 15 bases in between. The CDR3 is CASSPGGSSYNEQFF. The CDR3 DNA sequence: TGTGCCAGCAGCCCAGGAGGGAGCTCTTACAATGAGCAGTTCTTC.

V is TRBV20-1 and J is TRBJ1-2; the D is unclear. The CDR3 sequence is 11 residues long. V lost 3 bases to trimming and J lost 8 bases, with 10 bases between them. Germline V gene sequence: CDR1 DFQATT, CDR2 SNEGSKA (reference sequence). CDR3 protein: CSARIDYGYTF. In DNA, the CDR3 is TGCAGTGCTAGGATTGATTACGGCTACACCTTC.

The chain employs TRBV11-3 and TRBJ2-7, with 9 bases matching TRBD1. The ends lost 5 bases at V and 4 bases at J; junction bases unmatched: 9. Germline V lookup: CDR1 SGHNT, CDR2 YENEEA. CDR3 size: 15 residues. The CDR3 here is CASSTRTGDVYEQYF. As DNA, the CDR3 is TGTGCCAGCAGCACTCGGACAGGGGACGTTTACGAGCAGTACTTC.

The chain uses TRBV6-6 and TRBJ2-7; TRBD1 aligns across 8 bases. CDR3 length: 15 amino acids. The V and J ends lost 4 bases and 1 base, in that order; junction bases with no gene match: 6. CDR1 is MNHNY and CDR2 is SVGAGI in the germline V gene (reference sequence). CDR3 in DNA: TGTGCCAGCAGTTCATTCCGGGACAGGTCCTACGAGCAGTACTTC. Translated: CASSSFRDRSYEQYF.

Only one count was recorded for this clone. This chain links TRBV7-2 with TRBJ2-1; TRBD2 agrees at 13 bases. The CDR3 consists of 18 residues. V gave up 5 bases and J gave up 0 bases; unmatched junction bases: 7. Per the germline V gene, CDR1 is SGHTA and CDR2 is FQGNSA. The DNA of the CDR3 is TGTGCCAGCAGCCTAGGACTAGCGGGAGACAACTCCTACAATGAGCAGTTCTTC. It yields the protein CASSLGLAGDNSYNEQFF.

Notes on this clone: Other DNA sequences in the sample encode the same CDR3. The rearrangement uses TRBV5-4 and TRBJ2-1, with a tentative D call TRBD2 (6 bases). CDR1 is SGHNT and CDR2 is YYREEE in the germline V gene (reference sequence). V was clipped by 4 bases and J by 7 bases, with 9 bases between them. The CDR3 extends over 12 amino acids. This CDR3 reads CASSPGGNEQFF. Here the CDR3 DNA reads TGTGCCAGCAGCCCTGGGGGGAATGAGCAGTTCTTC.

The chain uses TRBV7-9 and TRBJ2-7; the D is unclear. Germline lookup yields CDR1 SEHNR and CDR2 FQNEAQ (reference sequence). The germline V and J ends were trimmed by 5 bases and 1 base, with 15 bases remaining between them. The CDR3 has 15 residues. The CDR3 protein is CASSLTHAPSYEQYF. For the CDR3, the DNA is TGTGCCAGCAGCCTCACGCACGCTCCGTCCTACGAGCAGTACTTC.

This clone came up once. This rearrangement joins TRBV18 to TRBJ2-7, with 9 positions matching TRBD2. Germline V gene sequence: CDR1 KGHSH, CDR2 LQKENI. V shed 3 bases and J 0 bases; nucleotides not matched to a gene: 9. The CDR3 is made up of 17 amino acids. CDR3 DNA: TGTGCCAGCTCACCGCGCGGGAGGGGCCTCCGCTCCTACGAGCAGTACTTC. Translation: CASSPRGRGLRSYEQYF.

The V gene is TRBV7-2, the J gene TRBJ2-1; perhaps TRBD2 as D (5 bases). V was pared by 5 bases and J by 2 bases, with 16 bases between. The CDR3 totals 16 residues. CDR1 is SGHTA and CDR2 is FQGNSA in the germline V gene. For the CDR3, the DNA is TGTGCCAGCAGCCCCCACGTGGGAGCCACCTACAATGAGCAGTTCTTC. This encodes CASSPHVGATYNEQFF.

CDR3 loop: CASSTGTGLFTGELFF. In DNA, the CDR3 is TGTGCCAGTAGTACCGGGACAGGGCTCTTCACCGGGGAGCTGTTTTTT. The gene calls are TRBV19 and TRBJ2-2; 9 bases agree with TRBD1. CDR3 length: 16 residues. Germline loops: CDR1 LNHDA, CDR2 SQIVND (reference sequence). After removal of 4 bases from V and 4 bases from J, the junction contained 7 bases not matched to a gene.

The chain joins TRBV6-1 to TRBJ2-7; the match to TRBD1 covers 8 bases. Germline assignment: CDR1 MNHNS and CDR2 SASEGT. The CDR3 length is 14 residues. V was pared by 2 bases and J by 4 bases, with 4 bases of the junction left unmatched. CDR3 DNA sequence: TGTGCCAGCAGTGAACGGACAGGGAGTTACGAGCAGTACTTC. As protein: CASSERTGSYEQYF.

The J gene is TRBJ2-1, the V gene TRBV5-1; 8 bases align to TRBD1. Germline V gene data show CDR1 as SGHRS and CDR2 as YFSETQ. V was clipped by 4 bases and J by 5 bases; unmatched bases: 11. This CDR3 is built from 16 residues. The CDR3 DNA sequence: TGCGCCAGCAGCCAATATGGACAGGGAAGTAACAATGAGCAGTTCTTC. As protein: CASSQYGQGSNNEQFF.

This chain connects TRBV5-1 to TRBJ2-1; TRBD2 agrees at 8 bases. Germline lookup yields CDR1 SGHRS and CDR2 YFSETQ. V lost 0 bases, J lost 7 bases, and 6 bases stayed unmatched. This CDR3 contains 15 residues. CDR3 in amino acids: CASSLAIAGTNEQFF. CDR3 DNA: TGCGCCAGCAGCTTGGCAATAGCGGGAACAAATGAGCAGTTCTTC.

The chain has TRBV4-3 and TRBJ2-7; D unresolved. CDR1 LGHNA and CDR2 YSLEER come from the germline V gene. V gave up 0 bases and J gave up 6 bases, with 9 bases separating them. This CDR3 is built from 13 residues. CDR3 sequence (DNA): TGCGCCAGCAGCCAAGATCTTGGGTTCGAGCAGTACTTC. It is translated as CASSQDLGFEQYF.

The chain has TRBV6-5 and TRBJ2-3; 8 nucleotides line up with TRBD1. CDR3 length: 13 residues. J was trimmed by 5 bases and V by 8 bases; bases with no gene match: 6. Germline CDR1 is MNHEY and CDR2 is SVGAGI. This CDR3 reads CASGYTGGDTQYF. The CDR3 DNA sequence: TGTGCCAGCGGATATACAGGGGGAGATACGCAGTATTTT.

The CDR3 nucleotides read TGTGCCAGCATCAACCCGCAGGGGGACTACACCTTC. Translated: CASINPQGDYTF. The chain joins TRBV7-9 to TRBJ1-2; 7 bases map to TRBD1. The CDR3 extends over 12 amino acids. Germline CDR1 is SEHNR and CDR2 is FQNEAQ (reference sequence). V lost 7 bases to trimming and J lost 10 bases; unmatched junction nucleotides: 9.

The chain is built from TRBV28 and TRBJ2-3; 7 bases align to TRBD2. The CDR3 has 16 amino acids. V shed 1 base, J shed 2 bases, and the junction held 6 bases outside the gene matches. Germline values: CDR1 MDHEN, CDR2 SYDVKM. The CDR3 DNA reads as TGTGCCAGCAGTTTATCTCCTAGCGGACCCACAGATACGCAGTATTTT. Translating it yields CASSLSPSGPTDTQYF.

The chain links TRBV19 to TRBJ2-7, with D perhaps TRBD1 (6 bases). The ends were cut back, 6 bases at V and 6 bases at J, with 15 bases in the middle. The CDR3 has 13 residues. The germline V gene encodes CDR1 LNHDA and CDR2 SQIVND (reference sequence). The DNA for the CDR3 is TGTGCCAGTAGCCGTACAGGGTGGGGCGAGCAGTACTTC. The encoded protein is CASSRTGWGEQYF.

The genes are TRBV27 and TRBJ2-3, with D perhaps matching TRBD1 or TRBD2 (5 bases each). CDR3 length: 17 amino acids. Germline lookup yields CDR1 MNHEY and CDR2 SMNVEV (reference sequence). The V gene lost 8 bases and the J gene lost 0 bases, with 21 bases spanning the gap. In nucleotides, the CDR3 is TGTGCCAGCTGGGGGAGACAGTTCGGCTTAAGCACAGATACGCAGTATTTT. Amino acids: CASWGRQFGLSTDTQYF.

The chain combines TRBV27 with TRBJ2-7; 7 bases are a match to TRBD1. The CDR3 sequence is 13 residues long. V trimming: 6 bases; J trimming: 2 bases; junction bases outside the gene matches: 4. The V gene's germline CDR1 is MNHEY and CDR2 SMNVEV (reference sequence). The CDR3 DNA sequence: TGTGCCAGCAGGGTCCAGGGGGCCTACGAGCAGTACTTC. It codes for CASRVQGAYEQYF.

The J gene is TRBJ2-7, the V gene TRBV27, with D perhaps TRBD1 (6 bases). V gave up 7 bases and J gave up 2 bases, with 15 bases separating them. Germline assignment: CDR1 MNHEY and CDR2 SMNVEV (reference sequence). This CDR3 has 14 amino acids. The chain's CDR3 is CASNPQGRTYEQYF. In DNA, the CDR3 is TGTGCCAGCAACCCTCAGGGGCGAACCTACGAGCAGTACTTC.

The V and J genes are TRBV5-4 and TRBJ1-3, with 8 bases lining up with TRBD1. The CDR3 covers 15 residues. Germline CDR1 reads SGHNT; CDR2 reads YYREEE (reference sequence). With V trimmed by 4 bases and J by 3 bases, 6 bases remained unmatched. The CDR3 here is CASSDQGARGNTIYF. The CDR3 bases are TGTGCCAGCAGCGATCAGGGGGCGCGTGGAAACACCATATATTTT. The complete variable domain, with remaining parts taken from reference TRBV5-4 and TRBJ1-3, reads ETGVTQSPTHLIKTRGQQVTLRCSSQSGHNTVSWYQQALGQGPQFIFQYYREEENGRGNFPPRFSGLQFPNYSSELNVNALELDDSALYLCASSDQGARGNTIYFGEGSWLTVV.

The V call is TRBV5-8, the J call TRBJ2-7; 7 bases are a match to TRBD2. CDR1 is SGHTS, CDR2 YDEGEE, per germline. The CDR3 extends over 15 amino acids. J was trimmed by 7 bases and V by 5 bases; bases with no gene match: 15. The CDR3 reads CASRPTGLGRGEQYF. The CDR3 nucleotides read TGTGCCAGCAGACCCACCGGACTAGGGAGGGGTGAGCAGTACTTC.

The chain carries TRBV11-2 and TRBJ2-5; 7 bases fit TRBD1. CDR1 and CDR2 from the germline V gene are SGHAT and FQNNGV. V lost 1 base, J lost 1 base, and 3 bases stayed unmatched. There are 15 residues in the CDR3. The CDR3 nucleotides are TGTGCCAGCAGCTTAGGTGGGACAGTCCAAGAGACCCAGTACTTC. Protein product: CASSLGGTVQETQYF.

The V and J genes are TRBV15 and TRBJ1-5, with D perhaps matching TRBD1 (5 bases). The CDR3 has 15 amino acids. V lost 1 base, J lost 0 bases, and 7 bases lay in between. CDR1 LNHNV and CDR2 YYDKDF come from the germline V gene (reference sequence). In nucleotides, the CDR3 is TGTGCCACCAGCAGAGTAACAGGTAGCAATCAGCCCCAGCATTTT. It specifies CATSRVTGSNQPQHF. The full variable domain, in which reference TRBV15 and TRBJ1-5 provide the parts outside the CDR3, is DAMVIQNPRYQVTQFGKPVTLSCSQTLNHNVMYWYQQKSSQAPKLLFHYYDKDFNNEADTPDNFQSRRPNTSFCFLDIRSPGLGDTAMYLCATSRVTGSNQPQHFGDGTRLSIL.

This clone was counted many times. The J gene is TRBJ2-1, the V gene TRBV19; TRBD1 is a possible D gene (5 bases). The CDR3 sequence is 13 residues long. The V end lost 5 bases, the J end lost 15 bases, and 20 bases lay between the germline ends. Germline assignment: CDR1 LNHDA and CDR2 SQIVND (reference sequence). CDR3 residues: CASSFTDSPFWFF. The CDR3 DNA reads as TGTGCCAGTAGTTTCACCGACAGTCCCTTTTGGTTCTTC.

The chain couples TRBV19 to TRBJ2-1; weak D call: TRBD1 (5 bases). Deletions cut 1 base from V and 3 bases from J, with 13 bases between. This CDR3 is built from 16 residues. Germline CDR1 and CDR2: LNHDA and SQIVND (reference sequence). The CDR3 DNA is TGTGCCAGTAGTATAGGGACACCCCATCTCTACAATGAGCAGTTCTTC. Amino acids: CASSIGTPHLYNEQFF.

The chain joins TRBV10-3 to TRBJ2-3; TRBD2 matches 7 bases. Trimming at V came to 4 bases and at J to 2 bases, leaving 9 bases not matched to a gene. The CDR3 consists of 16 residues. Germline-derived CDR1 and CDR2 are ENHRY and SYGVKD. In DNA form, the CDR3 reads TGTGCCATCAGTGTGAGAGCGGGAACCTACACAGATACGCAGTATTTT. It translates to CAISVRAGTYTDTQYF.